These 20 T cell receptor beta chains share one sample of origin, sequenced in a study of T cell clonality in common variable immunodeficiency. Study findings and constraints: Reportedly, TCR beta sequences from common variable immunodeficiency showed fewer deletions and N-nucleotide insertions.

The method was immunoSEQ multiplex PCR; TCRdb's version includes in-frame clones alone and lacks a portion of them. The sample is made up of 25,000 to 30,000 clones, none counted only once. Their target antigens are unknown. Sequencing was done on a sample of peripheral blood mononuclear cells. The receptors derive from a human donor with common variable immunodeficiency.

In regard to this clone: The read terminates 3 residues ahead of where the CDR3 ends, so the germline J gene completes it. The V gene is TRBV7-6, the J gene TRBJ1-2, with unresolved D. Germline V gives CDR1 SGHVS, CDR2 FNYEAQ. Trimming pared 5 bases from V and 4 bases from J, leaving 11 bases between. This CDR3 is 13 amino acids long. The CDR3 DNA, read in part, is TGTGCCAGCAGCACGTCCGGTTGCTATGGC. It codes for CASSTSGCYG. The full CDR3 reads CASSTSGCYGYTF.

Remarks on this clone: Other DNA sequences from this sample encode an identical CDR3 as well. CDR3 region: CASSKGQSTDTQYF. CDR3 DNA, as far as it was read: TGTGCCAGCAGCAAGGGACAAAGCACAGATACG. V is TRBV7-2 and J is TRBJ2-3; D might be TRBD1 (6 bases). Coverage ceases 3 residues before the CDR3 finishes, and the germline J gene fills in the end. V was clipped by 5 bases and J by 0 bases, with 9 bases between them. The CDR3 sequence is 14 residues long. Germline CDR1 and CDR2: SGHTA and FQGNSA.

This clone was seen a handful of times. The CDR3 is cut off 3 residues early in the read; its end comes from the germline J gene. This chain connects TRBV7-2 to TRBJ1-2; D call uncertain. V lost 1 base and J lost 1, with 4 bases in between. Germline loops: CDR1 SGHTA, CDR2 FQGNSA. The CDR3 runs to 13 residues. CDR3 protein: CASSLDSNYGYTF. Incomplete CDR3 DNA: TGTGCCAGCAGCTTAGACAGTAACTATGGC.

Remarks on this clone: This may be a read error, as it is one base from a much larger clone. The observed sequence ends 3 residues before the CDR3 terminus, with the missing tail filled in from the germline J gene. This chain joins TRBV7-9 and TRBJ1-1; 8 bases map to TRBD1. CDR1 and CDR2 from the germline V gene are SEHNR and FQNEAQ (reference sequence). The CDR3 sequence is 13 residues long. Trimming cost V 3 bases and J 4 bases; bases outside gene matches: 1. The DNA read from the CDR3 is TGTGCCAGCAGCTTCGACAGGGGCACTGAA. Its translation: CASSFDRGTE. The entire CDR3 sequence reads CASSFDRGTEAFF.

Here the CDR3 reads CASNSLTGLMGYEQYF. The CDR3 DNA, read in part, is TGTGCCAGCAACTCCCTGACAGGGCTGATGGGCTACGAG. The chain links TRBV6-2 or TRBV6-3 to TRBJ2-7; 7 bases line up with TRBD1. The DNA ends 3 residues before the CDR3 does, and the rest of the CDR3 is filled in from the germline J gene. Per the germline V gene, CDR1 is MNHEY and CDR2 is SVGEGT. After removal of 7 bases from V and 3 bases from J, the junction contained 15 bases not matched to a gene. CDR3 size: 16 residues.

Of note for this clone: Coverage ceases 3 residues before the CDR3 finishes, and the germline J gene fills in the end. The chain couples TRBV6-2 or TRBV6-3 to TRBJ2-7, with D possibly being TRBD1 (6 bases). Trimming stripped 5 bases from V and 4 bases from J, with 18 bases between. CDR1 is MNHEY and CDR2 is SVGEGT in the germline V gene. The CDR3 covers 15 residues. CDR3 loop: CASSGPGQGTYEQYF. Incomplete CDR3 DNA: TGTGCCAGCAGTGGACCGGGACAAGGGACGTACGAG.

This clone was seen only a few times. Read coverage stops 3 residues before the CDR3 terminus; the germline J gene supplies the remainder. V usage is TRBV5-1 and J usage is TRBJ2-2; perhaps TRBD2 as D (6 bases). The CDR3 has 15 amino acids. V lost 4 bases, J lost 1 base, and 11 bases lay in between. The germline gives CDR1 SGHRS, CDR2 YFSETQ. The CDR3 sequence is CASSPGGVNTGELFF. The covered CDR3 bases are TGCGCCAGCAGCCCTGGAGGGGTGAACACCGGGGAG. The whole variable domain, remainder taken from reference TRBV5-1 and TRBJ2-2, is KAGVTQTPRYLIKTRGQQVTLSCSPISGHRSVSWYQQTPGQGLQFLFEYFSETQRNKGNFPGRFSGRQFSNSRSEMNVSTLELGDSALYLCASSPGGVNTGELFFGEGSRLTVL.

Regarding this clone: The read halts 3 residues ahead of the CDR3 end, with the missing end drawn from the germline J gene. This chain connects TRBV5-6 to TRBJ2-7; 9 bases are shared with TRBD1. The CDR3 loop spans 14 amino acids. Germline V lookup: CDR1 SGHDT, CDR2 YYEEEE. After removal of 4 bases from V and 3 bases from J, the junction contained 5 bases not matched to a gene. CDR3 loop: CASSTGGQSYEQYF. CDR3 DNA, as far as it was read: TGTGCCAGCAGCACAGGGGGCCAGAGCTACGAG. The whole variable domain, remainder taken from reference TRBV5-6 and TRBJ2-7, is DAGVTQSPTHLIKTRGQQVTLRCSPKSGHDTVSWYQQALGQGPQFIFQYYEEEERQRGNFPDRFSGHQFPNYSSELNVNALLLGDSALYLCASSTGGQSYEQYFGPGTRLTVT.

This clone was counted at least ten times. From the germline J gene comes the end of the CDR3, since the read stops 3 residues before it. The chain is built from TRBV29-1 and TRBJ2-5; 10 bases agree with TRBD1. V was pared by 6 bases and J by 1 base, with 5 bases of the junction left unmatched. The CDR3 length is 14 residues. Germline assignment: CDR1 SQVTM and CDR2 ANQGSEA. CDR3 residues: CSVFRDRGQETQYF. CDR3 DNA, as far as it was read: TGCAGCGTCTTCCGGGACAGGGGCCAAGAGACC.

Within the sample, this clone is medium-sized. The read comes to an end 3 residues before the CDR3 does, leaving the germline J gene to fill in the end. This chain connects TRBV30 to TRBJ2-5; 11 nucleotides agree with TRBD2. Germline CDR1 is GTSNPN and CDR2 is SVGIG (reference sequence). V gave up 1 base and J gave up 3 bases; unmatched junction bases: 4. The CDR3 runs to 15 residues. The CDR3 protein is CAWSGLAGKKETQYF. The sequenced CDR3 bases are TGTGCCTGGAGTGGACTAGCGGGGAAGAAAGAGACC.

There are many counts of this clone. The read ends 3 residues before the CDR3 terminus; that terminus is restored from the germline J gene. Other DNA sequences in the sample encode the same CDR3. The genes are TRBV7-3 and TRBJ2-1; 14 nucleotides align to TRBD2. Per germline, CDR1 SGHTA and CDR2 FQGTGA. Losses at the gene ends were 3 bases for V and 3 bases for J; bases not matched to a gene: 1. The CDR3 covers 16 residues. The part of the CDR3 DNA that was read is TGTGCCAGCAGCTTGGGGACTAGCGGGGGCTACAATGAG. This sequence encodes CASSLGTSGGYNE. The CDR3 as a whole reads CASSLGTSGGYNEQFF.

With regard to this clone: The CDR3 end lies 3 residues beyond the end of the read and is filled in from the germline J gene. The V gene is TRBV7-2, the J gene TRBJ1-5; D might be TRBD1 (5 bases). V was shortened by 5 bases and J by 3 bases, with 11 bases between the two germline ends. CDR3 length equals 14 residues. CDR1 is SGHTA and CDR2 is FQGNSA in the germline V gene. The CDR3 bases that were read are TGTGCCAGCAGCCCCGGGGGGAACAATCAGCCC. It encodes CASSPGGNNQP. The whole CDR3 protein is CASSPGGNNQPQHF.

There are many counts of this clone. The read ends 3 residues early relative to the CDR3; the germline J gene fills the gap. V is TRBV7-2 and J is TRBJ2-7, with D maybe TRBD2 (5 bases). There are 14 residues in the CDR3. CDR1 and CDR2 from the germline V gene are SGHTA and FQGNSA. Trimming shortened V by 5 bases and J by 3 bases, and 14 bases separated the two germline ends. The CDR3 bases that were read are TGTGCCAGCAGCCCCCCCGGACTGTTCTACGAG. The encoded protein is CASSPPGLFYE. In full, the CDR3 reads CASSPPGLFYEQYF.

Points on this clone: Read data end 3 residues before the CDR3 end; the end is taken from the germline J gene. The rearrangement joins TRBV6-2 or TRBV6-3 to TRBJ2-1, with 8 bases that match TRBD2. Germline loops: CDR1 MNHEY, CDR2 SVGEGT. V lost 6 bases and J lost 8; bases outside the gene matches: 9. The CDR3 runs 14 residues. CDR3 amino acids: CASSDPGLEDEQFF. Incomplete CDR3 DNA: TGTGCCAGCAGCGACCCGGGACTAGAGGATGAG.

The CDR3 sequence is CASTRDSTNSPLHF. Partial CDR3 DNA: TGTGCCAGTACCCGGGACAGCACTAATTCACCC. The chain recombines TRBV19 with TRBJ1-6, with TRBD1 identical over 7 bases. The read ends 3 residues shy of where the CDR3 ends; the end is completed using the germline J gene. The CDR3 has 14 residues. Per germline, CDR1 LNHDA and CDR2 SQIVND (reference sequence). Trimming at V came to 7 bases and at J to 6 bases, leaving 6 bases not matched to a gene.

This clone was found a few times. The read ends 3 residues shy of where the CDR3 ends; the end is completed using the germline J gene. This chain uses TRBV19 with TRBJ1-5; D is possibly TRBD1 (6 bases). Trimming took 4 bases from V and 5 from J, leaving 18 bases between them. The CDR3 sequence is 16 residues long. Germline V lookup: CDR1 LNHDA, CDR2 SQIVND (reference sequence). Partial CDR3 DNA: TGTGCCAGTAGTACTCCCTCCCGGGGGGCGCATCAGCCC. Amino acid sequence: CASSTPSRGAHQP. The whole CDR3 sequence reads CASSTPSRGAHQPQHF. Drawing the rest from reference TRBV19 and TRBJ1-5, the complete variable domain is DGGITQSPKYLFRKEGQNVTLSCEQNLNHDAMYWYRQDPGQGLRLIYYSQIVNDFQKGDIAEGYSVSREKKESFPLTVTSAQKNPTAFYLCASSTPSRGAHQPQHFGDGTRLSIL.

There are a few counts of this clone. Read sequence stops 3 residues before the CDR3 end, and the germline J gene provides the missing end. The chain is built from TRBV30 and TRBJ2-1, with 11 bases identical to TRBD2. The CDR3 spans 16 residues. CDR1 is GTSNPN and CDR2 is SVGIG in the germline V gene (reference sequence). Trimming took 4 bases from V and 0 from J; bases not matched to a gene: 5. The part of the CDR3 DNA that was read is TGTGCCTGGATATGGACTAGCGGGTTCTCCTACAATGAG. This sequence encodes CAWIWTSGFSYNE. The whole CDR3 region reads CAWIWTSGFSYNEQFF. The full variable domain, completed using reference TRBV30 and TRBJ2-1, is SQTIHQWPATLVQPVGSPLSLECTVEGTSNPNLYWYRQAAGRGLQLLFYSVGIGQISSEVPQNLSASRPQDRQFILSSKKLLLSDSGFYLCAWIWTSGFSYNEQFFGPGTRLTVL.

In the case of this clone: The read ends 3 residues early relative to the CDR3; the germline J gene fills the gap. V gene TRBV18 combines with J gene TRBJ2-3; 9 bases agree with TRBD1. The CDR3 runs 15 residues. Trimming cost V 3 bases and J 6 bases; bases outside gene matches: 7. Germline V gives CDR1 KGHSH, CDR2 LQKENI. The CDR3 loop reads CASSPRQGESDTQYF. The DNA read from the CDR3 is TGTGCCAGCTCACCGAGACAGGGGGAAAGCGATACG.

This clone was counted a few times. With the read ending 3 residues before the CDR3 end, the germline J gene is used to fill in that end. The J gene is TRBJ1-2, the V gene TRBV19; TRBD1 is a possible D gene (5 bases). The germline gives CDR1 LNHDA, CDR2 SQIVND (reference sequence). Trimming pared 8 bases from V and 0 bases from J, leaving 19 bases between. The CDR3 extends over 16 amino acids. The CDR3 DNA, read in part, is TGTGCCAGTCAAGAAGGGGCACTTTTAGCTAACTATGGC. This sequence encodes CASQEGALLANYG. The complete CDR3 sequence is CASQEGALLANYGYTF.

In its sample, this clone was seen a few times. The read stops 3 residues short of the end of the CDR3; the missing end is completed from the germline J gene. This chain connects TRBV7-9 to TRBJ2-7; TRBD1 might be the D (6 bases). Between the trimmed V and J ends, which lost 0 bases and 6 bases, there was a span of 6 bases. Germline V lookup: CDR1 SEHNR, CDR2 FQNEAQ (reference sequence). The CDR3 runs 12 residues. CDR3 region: CASSLAGGEQYF. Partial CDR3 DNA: TGTGCCAGCAGCTTAGCAGGGGGCGAG.